This TCR beta chain derives from a study of cytomegalovirus exposure and HLA in healthy donors. Clones were read by immunoSEQ multiplex PCR, and TCRdb kept only the in-frame ones, dropping some. The profile shows about 360,000 clones, about nine tenths of them singletons. In regard to this clone: Antigen specificity is unknown.

Study observations and caveats: The study designated roughly 160 TCR beta chains cytomegalovirus-associated. Reports indicated that the classifier achieved high specificity and sensitivity in diagnosing cytomegalovirus status.

Germline values: CDR1 LGHNA, CDR2 YNFKEQ. The V end was cut by 2 bases, the J end by 6 bases, with 24 bases between. The CDR3 contains 18 residues. The approximately 120-subject validation cohort, separate from the 666-subject first cohort, included the donors. This TCR came from a woman aged 18-30 years in good health and CMV-seronegative. Sample: PBMCs. This chain links TRBV4-2 with TRBJ2-3; TRBD2 might be the D (7 bases). The CDR3 is CASSQPRGADVLLDTQYF. The CDR3 region has the DNA TGTGCCAGCAGCCAACCCCGGGGGGCGGACGTTCTATTGGATACGCAGTATTTT.